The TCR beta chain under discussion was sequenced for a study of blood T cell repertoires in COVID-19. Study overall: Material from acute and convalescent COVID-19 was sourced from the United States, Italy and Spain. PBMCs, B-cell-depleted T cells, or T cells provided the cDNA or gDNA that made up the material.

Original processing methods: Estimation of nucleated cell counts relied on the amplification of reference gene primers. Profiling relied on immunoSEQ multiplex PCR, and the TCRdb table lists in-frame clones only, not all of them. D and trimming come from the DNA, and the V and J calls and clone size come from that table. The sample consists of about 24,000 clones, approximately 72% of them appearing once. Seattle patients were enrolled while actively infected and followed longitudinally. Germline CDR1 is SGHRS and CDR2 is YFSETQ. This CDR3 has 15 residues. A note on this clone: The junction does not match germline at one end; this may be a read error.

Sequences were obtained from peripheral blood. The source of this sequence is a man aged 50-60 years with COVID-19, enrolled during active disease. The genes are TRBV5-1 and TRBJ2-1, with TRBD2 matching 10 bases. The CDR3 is CASSLAAGTSDTRVF. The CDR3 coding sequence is TGCGCCAGCAGCTTGGCAGCCGGGACTAGCGACACTAGGGTCTTC.